This T cell receptor (beta chain) was sequenced during a study of shared clonotypes between healthy human individuals. To note about this clone: The target antigen is unknown.

General study results and limits: Shared clonotypes: about 5% naive CD4, 3.5% to 4% naive CD8, 2.3% memory CD4, more than 0.3% memory CD8.

Per sorted-subset replicate PCR, input was approximately 0.2 ug DNA, representing about 29,000 T cell genomes. The method was immunoSEQ multiplex PCR; TCRdb's version includes in-frame clones alone and lacks a portion of them. The table has roughly 1,500,000 clones, about 98% seen once. Per germline, CDR1 SGHRS and CDR2 YFSETQ. CDR3 length equals 15 residues. The V gene lost 0 bases and the J gene lost 6 bases, with 16 bases spanning the gap. Sequencing was done on a sample of naive CD4+ T cells sorted from blood. The sample's subset: CD45RA+ positively selected. This clonotype originated in a young man in good health. V gene TRBV5-1 combines with J gene TRBJ2-7; D may be TRBD1 or TRBD2 (5 bases each). The CDR3 reads CASSLEGRGLTEQYF. CDR3 DNA: TGCGCCAGCAGCTTGGAAGGACGGGGCTTAACCGAGCAGTACTTC.